This TCR beta chain was sequenced in a study of T cell repertoires in cytomegalovirus infection. A single record per CDR3 protein comes from TCRdb applying MiXCR to the reads. The table lists over 250,000 distinct CDR3 sequences, 22% of them singletons. This clonotype was seen ten or more times. Its specificity is not known. The CDR3 loop spans 16 amino acids. The V and J ends lost 4 bases and 2 bases respectively, with 15 bases between them. Looked up from germline, CDR1 is SEHNR and CDR2 is FQNEAQ (reference sequence). The chain is built from TRBV7-9 and TRBJ2-1; D call uncertain. The input for sequencing was cultured PBMCs, taken from culture after CMV antigen stimulation. The receptor was isolated from a human donor in good health (CMV status not recorded). Some clones in this sample may be carry-over from other donors' samples. Written as DNA, the CDR3 is TGTGCCAGCAGCTCCCCCTTGACTGGGCCCTACAATGAGCAGTTCTTC. Translated, it gives CASSSPLTGPYNEQFF.